The rows below give T cell receptor beta chains drawn from one sample of a study of beta chain features in type 1 diabetes. The assay was immunoSEQ multiplex PCR, and TCRdb's table has in-frame clones only and misses some. The sample has 150,000 to 190,000 clones; about 8.1% are singletons. Sequencing input: central memory CD4+ T cells from blood. These receptors all come from a man aged 18 to 35 in good health. CDR3s include the opening cysteine and the closing phenylalanine or tryptophan. D genes are given only for firm matches. A row's size may be missing; if present it is once, few, many or a size class.

V	J	D	size	CDR3	DNA
TRBV28	TRBJ2-3	-	few	CASSSAAQESTDTQYF	TGTGCCAGCAGTTCAGCGGCCCAGGAGAGCACAGATACGCAGTATTTT
TRBV5-4	TRBJ1-1	TRBD1	few	CASSLQDRGGTEAFF	TGTGCCAGCAGCTTGCAGGACAGGGGTGGTACTGAAGCTTTCTTT
TRBV28	TRBJ2-7	TRBD1	many	CASSPYAGQGFYEQYF	TGTGCCAGCAGCCCCTATGCGGGACAGGGGTTTTACGAGCAGTACTTC
TRBV18	TRBJ2-7	-	few	CASSRGRRQAPTYEQYF	TGTGCCAGCTCACGGGGCCGGCGGCAAGCCCCTACCTACGAGCAGTACTTC
TRBV9	TRBJ2-1	TRBD1	-	CASSAGTGTHEQFF	TGTGCCAGCAGCGCCGGGACAGGGACCCATGAGCAGTTCTTC
TRBV19	TRBJ2-1	TRBD2	few	CASSIGIAGLSYNEQFF	TGTGCCAGTAGTATTGGGATAGCGGGACTCTCCTACAATGAGCAGTTCTTC
TRBV2	TRBJ2-3	-	-	CASKGDTKSTDTQYF	TGTGCCAGCAAGGGGGACACTAAAAGCACAGATACGCAGTATTTT
TRBV19	TRBJ1-1	-	few	CATREGPVPGAFF	TGTGCCACTCGGGAGGGGCCCGTGCCCGGGGCTTTCTTT
TRBV5-1	TRBJ2-5	TRBD2	-	CASSLVRGLGETQYF	TGCGCCAGCAGCTTGGTGCGGGGGTTAGGGGAGACCCAGTACTTC
TRBV7-3	TRBJ2-2	-	few	CASSLTRGGRTGELFF	TGTGCCAGCAGCTTAACTCGGGGAGGCCGGACCGGGGAGCTGTTTTTT